One sample yielded the 6 T cell receptor beta chains listed below, sequenced in a study of OX40 agonist ivuxolimab in advanced cancers. Receptor amplification or capture employed the immunoSEQ multiplex PCR assay. TCRdb limited this immuneACCESS table to in-frame rearrangements with V and J called. A share of clones is missing; checked studies link under half to unresolved V genes, and the rest is unexplained. The sample table lists about 60,000 clones, roughly nine tenths of them with a count of one. The ten largest clones represent around 1.8% of the sample. This specimen consisted of CD4+ or CD8+ T cells sorted from blood, obtained in a trial of the OX40 agonist ivuxolimab. Receptor source: an adult with an advanced solid tumor such as melanoma, head and neck, liver or kidney cancer.

The V call is TRBV7-2, the J call TRBJ1-1; D uncertain. The CDR3 is made up of 13 amino acids. CDR1 SGHTA and CDR2 FQGNSA come from the germline V gene. V was clipped by 3 bases and J by 3 bases, with 8 bases between them. This CDR3 reads CASSFIMDTEAFF. As DNA, the CDR3 is TGTGCCAGCAGCTTCATTATGGACACTGAAGCTTTCTTT.

As DNA, the CDR3 is TGTGCCAGCCGACAGGGGTACGAGCAGTACTTC. It translates to CASRQGYEQYF. This chain connects TRBV7-2 to TRBJ2-5, with 8 bases fitting TRBD1. The J call may be in error: the DNA end matches TRBJ2-7 better. This CDR3 has 11 residues. CDR1 is SGHTA and CDR2 is FQGNSA in the germline V gene.

This chain links TRBV30 with TRBJ2-2; D is possibly TRBD1 or TRBD2 (6 bases each). The V gene lost 4 bases and the J gene lost 0 bases, with 18 bases spanning the gap. CDR1 and CDR2 (germline): GTSNPN, SVGIG (reference sequence). The CDR3 runs 17 residues. In DNA form, the CDR3 reads TGTGCCTGGACGAAATCTCGGGGGCGCTCGAACACCGGGGAGCTGTTTTTT. Translation gives CAWTKSRGRSNTGELFF.

The chain links TRBV28 to TRBJ2-7; a weak D match, TRBD1 (6 bases). Germline V CDR1 and CDR2: MDHEN, SYDVKM. Trimming stripped 6 bases from V and 0 bases from J, with 15 bases between. CDR3 length: 15 residues. The DNA for the CDR3 is TGTGCCAGCAGCTGGACAGATAGAAACTCCTACGAGCAGTACTTC. Translating it yields CASSWTDRNSYEQYF.

The CDR3 DNA is TGTGCCAGCAGCTTAAGCCACACAATTCCTATCACCGGGGAGCTGTTTTTT. The encoded protein is CASSLSHTIPITGELFF. The rearrangement uses TRBV7-2 and TRBJ2-2; D is uncertain. There are 17 residues in the CDR3. CDR1 is SGHTA, CDR2 FQGNSA, per germline. Trimming left V 2 bases short and J 4 bases short, with 17 bases between.

This clone was recorded a few times. Here the CDR3 DNA reads TGTGCCAGTAATACAGGGTTCACCGGGGAGCTGTTTTTT. Residues: CASNTGFTGELFF. The chain uses TRBV19 and TRBJ2-2; D is possibly TRBD1 (6 bases). The V gene lost 7 bases and the J gene lost 4 bases, with 10 bases spanning the gap. This CDR3 contains 13 residues. Germline V gene lookup returns CDR1 LNHDA and CDR2 SQIVND (reference sequence).